This T cell receptor (beta chain) appears in the sequencing data of a study of technical replicates of blood from a few donors. This clone has more than one count but fewer than ten. TCRdb's table, derived via immunoSEQ multiplex PCR, lists solely in-frame clones and lacks some. The sample has 80,000 or so clones; approximately 75% are singletons. V trimming: 2 bases; J trimming: 2 bases; junction bases outside the gene matches: 4. The CDR3 spans 14 residues. Germline V gene data show CDR1 as SQVTM and CDR2 as ANQGSEA. The sequenced material came from PBMCs. This TCR was sampled from a human donor in good health. Some clones in this sample may be carry-over from other donors' samples. J is TRBJ1-2 and V is TRBV29-1; 8 bases fit TRBD1. The CDR3 loop is CSVESSGGNYGYTF. Written as DNA, the CDR3 is TGCAGCGTTGAAAGTTCAGGGGGCAACTATGGCTACACCTTC.